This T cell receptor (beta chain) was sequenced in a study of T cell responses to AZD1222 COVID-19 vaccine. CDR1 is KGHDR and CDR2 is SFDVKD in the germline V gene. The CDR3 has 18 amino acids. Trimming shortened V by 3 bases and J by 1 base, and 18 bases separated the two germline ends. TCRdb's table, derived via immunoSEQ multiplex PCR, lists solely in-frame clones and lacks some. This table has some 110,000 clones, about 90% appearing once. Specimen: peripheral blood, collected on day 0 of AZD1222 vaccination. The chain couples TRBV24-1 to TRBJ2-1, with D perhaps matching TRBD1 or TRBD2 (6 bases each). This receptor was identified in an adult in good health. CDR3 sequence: CATSDPRGKGVSYNEQFF. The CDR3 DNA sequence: TGTGCCACCAGTGATCCCCGGGGGAAGGGGGTTTCCTACAATGAGCAGTTCTTC.